This T cell receptor (beta chain) derives from a study of blood T cell repertoires in COVID-19. Trimming stripped 2 bases from V and 1 base from J, with 12 bases between. Germline lookup yields CDR1 SGHKS and CDR2 YYEKEE (reference sequence). The CDR3 has 15 residues. The assay was immunoSEQ multiplex PCR, and TCRdb's table has in-frame clones only and misses some. This table holds over 35,000 clones, approximately 85% found once. This TCR was sampled from a man between 65 and 79 years old with acute or convalescent COVID-19. The chain uses TRBV5-5 and TRBJ1-1, with no clear D. Sequenced input: peripheral blood. The CDR3 loop reads CASSLFWQKNTEAFF. The CDR3 DNA reads TGTGCCAGCAGCTTATTCTGGCAAAAGAACACTGAAGCTTTCTTT.